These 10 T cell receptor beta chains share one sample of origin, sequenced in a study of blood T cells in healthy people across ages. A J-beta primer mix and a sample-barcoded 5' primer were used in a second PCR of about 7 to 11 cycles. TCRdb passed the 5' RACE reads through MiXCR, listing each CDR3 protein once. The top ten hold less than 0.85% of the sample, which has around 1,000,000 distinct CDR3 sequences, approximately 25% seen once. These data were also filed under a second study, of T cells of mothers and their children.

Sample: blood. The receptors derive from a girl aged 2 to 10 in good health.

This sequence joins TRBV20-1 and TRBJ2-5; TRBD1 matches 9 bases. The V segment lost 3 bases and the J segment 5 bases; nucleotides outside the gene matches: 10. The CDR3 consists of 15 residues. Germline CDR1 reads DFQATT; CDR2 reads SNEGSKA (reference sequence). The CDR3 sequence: CSARPQQGAWETQYF. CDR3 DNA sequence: TGCAGTGCTAGGCCCCAACAGGGGGCATGGGAGACCCAGTACTTC.

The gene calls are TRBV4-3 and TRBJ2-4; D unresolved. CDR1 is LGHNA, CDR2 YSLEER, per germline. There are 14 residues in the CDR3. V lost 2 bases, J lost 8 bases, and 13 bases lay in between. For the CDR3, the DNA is TGCGCCAGCAGCCAAAGCAAAGACGTGGACATTCAGTACTTC. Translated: CASSQSKDVDIQYF.

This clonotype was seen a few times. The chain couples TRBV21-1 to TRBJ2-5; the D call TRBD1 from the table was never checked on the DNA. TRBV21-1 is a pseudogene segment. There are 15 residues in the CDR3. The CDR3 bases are TGTGCCAGCAGCATACGGACAGGGCGTGAAGAGACCCAGTACTTC. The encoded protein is CASSIRTGREETQYF.

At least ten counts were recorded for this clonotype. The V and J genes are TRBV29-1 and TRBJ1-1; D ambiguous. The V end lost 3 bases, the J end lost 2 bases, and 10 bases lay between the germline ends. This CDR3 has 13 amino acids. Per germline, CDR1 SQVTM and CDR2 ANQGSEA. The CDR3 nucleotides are TGCAGCGTTGAGCCCAGGCTAAACACTGAAGCTTTCTTT. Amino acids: CSVEPRLNTEAFF.

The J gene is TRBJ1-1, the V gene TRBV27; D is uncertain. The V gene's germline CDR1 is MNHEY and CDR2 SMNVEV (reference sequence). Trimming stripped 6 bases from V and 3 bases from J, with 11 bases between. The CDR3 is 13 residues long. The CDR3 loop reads CASSHTEDTEAFF. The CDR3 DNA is TGTGCCAGCAGCCACACAGAGGACACTGAAGCTTTCTTT.

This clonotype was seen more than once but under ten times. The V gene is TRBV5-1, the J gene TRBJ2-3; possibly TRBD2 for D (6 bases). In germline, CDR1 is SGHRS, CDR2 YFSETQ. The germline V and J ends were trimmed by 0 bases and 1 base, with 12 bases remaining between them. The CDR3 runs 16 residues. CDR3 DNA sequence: TGCGCCAGCAGCTTGGAAGCGCGGGGTGGCACAGATACGCAGTATTTT. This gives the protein CASSLEARGGTDTQYF.

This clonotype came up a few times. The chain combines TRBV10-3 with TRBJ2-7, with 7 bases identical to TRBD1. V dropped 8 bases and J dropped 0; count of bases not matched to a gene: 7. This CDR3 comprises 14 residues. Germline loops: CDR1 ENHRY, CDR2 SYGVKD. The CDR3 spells CAIEDGTVSYEQYF. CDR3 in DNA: TGTGCCATCGAGGACGGGACAGTCTCCTACGAGCAGTACTTC.

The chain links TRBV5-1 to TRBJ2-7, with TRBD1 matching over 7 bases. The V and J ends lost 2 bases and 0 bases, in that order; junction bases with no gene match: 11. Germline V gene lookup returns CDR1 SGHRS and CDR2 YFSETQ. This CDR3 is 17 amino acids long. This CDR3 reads CASSLNTKGQSSYEQYF. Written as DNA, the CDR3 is TGCGCCAGCAGCTTAAATACTAAGGGACAGAGCTCCTACGAGCAGTACTTC.

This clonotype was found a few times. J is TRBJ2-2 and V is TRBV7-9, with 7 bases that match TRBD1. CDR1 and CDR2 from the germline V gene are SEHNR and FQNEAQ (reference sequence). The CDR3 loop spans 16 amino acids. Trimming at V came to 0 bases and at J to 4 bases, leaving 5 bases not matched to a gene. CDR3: CASSLASGGPTGELFF. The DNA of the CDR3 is TGTGCCAGCAGCTTAGCATCAGGGGGTCCCACCGGGGAGCTGTTTTTT.

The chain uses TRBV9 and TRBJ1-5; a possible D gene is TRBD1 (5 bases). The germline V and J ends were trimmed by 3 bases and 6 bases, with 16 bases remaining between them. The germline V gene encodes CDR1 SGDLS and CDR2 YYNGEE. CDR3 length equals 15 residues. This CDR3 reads CASSEGDSLSQPQHF. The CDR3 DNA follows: TGTGCCAGCAGCGAGGGAGACAGTTTGTCTCAGCCCCAGCATTTT.